This T cell receptor (beta chain) derives from a study of human T cells and chemical hapten exposure. Study-wide results and caveats: There was no change with DPC sensitization in TCRs above 1 in 1000 frequency. Patch test score rose with PT1 expanded TCR count, significant at thresholds 8, 16 and 32, not 4.

Losses at the gene ends were 5 bases for V and 0 bases for J; bases not matched to a gene: 8. Germline assignment: CDR1 SEHNR and CDR2 FQNEAQ (reference sequence). The CDR3 is made up of 16 amino acids. As the library was built, unique molecular identifiers were attached to individual cDNA molecules. TCRdb redid the calling of the RACE reads with MiXCR, one entry per CDR3 protein. The data show about 250,000 distinct CDR3 sequences, 7.5% to 9% seen once. This clonotype was observed a few times. The antigen remains undetermined. Stated time point: pre-sensitization, week 0. The treatment was: therapeutic diphenylcyclopropenone sensitization with weekly scalp DPC.

The clonotype comes from a man aged 18-30 years with alopecia areata. Some clones in this sample may be carry-over from other donors' samples. The source was whole blood, collected in connection with sensitization to the hapten diphenylcyclopropenone (DPC). The chain carries TRBV7-9 and TRBJ1-1; TRBD1 matches 8 bases. The CDR3 sequence is CASSTGTGDVNTEAFF. The CDR3 DNA sequence: TGTGCCAGCAGCACCGGGACAGGAGATGTGAACACTGAAGCTTTCTTT.